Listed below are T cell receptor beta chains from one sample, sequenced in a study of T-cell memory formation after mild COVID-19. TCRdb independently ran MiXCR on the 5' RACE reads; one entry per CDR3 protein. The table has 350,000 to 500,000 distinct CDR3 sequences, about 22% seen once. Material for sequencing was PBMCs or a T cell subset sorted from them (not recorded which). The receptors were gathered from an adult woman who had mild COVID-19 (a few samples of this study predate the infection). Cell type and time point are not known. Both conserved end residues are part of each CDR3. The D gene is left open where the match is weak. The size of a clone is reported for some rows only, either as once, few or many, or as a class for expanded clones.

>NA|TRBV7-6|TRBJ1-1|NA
TGTGCCAGCAGCTTAGCGGTCGGGGGGAACACTGAAGCTTTCTTT
CASSLAVGGNTEAFF
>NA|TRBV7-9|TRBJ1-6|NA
TGTGCCAGCAGTCTGGCCGGGAGCAATTCACCCCTCCACTTT
CASSLAGSNSPLHF
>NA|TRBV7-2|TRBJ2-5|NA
TGTGCCAGCAGCTTAGCAAAGCAGGTCCAGTACTTC
CASSLAKQVQYF
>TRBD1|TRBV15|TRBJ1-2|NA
TGTGCCACCAGACCCGAAGGGGGCGGCAACTATGGCTACACCTTC
CATRPEGGGNYGYTF
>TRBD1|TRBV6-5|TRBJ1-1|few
TGTGCCAGCAGTTACTCGGGACAGGGGAACACTGAAGCTTTCTTT
CASSYSGQGNTEAFF
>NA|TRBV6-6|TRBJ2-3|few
TGTGCCACCGGCGGAACCACAGATACGCAGTATTTT
CATGGTTDTQYF
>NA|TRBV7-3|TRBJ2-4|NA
TGTGCCAGCAGCTTAAGAGTAGCCAAAAACATTCAGTACTTC
CASSLRVAKNIQYF
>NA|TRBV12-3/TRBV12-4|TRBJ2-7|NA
TGTGCCAGCTCCCCCTCCCAGGGCCTTACGGGCTACGAGCAGTACTTC
CASSPSQGLTGYEQYF
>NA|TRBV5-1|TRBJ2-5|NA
TGCGCCAGCAGCTTCCTGGACGGTGGGGAGACCCAGTACTTC
CASSFLDGGETQYF
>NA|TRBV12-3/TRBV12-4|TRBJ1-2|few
TGTGCCAGCAGTTTGGTCCACTATGGCTACACCTTC
CASSLVHYGYTF
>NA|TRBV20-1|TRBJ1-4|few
TGCAGTGCTAGAGGCGGCGCAGCTGAAAAACTGTTTTTT
CSARGGAAEKLFF
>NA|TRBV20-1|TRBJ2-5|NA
TGCAGTGCGAGGGGCACAGGGAGGGAGACCCAGTACTTC
CSARGTGRETQYF
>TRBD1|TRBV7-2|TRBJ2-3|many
TGTGCCAGCAGCGGTCGACAGGGGACCCCCACAGATACGCAGTATTTT
CASSGRQGTPTDTQYF
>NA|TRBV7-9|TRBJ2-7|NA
TGTGCCAGCAGCTTATCGTACAGTCATTCCTACGAGCAGTACTTC
CASSLSYSHSYEQYF
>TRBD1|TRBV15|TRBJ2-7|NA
TGTGCCACCAGCAGAGTTGGGGGGACAGGGACCGAGCAGTACTTC
CATSRVGGTGTEQYF
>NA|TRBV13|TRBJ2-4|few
TGTGCCAGCAGCCGTTCTAGGTTTGGCATTCAGTACTTC
CASSRSRFGIQYF
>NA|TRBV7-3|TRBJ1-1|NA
TGTGCCAGCAGCCTACTAGGGTACACTGAAGCTTTCTTT
CASSLLGYTEAFF
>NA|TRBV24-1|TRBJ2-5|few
TGTGCCACCAGTGATTTCCCAGGGGTCGGGGAGACCCAGTACTTC
CATSDFPGVGETQYF
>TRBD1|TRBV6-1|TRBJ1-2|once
TGTGCCAGCAGTGAACGGGACAGGGAAGACTACACCTTC
CASSERDREDYTF
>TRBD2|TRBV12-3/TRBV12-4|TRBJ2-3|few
TGTGCCAGCAGCCGGTTAGCGGGGGGGCTGGCAGATACGCAGTATTTT
CASSRLAGGLADTQYF
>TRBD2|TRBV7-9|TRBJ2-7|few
TGTGCCAGCAGCTCCGTAGCGGGTTACGGCTCCTACGAGCAGTACTTC
CASSSVAGYGSYEQYF
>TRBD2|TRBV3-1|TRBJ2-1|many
TGTGCCAGCAGCCGACTAGCGGGAGAAGGGAATGAGCAGTTCTTC
CASSRLAGEGNEQFF
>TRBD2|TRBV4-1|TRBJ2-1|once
TGCGCCAGCAGCCAAGCTAGCCGCGGGAGCAATGAGCAGTTCTTC
CASSQASRGSNEQFF
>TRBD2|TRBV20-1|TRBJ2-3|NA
TGCAGTGCTTCCGAGACTAGCTTTGGCACAGATACGCAGTATTTT
CSASETSFGTDTQYF
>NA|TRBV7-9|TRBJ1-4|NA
TGTGCCAGCAGCGGGAGGACAACGAAAGAAAAACTGTTTTTT
CASSGRTTKEKLFF
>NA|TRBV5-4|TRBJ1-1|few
TGTGCCAGCAGCTTGTACAGCTTGAACACTGAAGCTTTCTTT
CASSLYSLNTEAFF
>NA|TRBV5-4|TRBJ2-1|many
TGTGCCAGCAGCCCGACCTACAATGAGCAGTTCTTC
CASSPTYNEQFF
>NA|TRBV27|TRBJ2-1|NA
TGTGCCAGCGGAGCTCCTCAGAATGAGCAGTTCTTC
CASGAPQNEQFF
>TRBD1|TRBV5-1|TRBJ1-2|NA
TGCGCCAGCAGCTTGGAATCCAGGGGGGGCTATGGCTACACCTTC
CASSLESRGGYGYTF
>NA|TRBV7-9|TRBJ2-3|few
TGTGCCAGCAGCCCAGAGTTGTACCAGGCAGATACGCAGTATTTT
CASSPELYQADTQYF
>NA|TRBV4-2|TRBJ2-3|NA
TGTGCCAGCAGCCAAAGAGTAATAGATACGCAGTATTTT
CASSQRVIDTQYF
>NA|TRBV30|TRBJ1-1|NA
TGTGCCTGGAGTGGCGGTCAGGGGCAGAACACTGAAGCTTTCTTT
CAWSGGQGQNTEAFF
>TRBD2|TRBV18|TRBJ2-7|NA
TGTGCCAGCTCACCGACGGGGGGAGCCTACGAGCAGTACTTC
CASSPTGGAYEQYF
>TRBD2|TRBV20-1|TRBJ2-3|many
TGCAGTGCTAGAGACCCTAGCGGGGTGGATACGCAGTATTTT
CSARDPSGVDTQYF
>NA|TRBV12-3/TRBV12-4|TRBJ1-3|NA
TGTGCCAGCAGTTTAGTAGACAGAAGCTTCTCTGGAAACACCATATATTTT
CASSLVDRSFSGNTIYF
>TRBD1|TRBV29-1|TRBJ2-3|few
TGCAGCGGGGGACAGGGGGTTCACACAGATACGCAGTATTTT
CSGGQGVHTDTQYF
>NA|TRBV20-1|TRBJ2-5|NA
TGCAGTGCTTTAAAGACAGCCTACTCCGTCCAAGAGACCCAGTACTTC
CSALKTAYSVQETQYF
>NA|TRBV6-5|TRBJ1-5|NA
TGTGCCAGCAGTTACTCGAGAAAGGTGGGCAATCAGCCCCAGCATTTT
CASSYSRKVGNQPQHF
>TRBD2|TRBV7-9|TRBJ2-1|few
TGTGCCAGCACCCTTAGCGGGTTGTACAATGAGCAGTTCTTC
CASTLSGLYNEQFF
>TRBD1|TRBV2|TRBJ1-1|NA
TGTGCCAGCAGTGAACACAGGGGTAACACTGAAGCTTTCTTT
CASSEHRGNTEAFF
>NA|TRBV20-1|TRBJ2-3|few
TGCAGTGCTGCGAAGTTCACAGATACGCAGTATTTT
CSAAKFTDTQYF
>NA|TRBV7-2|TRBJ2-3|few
TGTGCCAGCAGCTCGCGGAGGGAGATCACAGATACGCAGTATTTT
CASSSRREITDTQYF
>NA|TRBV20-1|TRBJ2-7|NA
TGCAGTGCCTCCTACCACGAGCAGTACTTC
CSASYHEQYF
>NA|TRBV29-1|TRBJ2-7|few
TGCAGCGTTGGGGTCGGCCGATACTACGAGCAGTACTTC
CSVGVGRYYEQYF
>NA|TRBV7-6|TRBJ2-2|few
TGTGCCAGCAGCTTTAGCATAGCCCGAGGGGTGAACACCGGGGAGCTGTTTTTT
CASSFSIARGVNTGELFF